The rows below give T cell receptor beta chains drawn from one sample of a study of Ad26.COV2.S vaccination and SARS-CoV-2 variants. Only in-frame clones appear in the TCRdb table, and some are missing; sequencing was by immunoSEQ multiplex PCR. The sample shows 510,000 or so clones, around 88% of them seen only once. The sample in question was peripheral blood, obtained in a trial of Ad26.COV2.S vaccine versus placebo. Receptors originate from a person aged 18 to 59 who received the Ad26.COV2.S COVID-19 vaccine or a placebo. Each CDR3 is given with its conserved first and last residue. D genes are given only for firm matches. The size entry is marked missing in some rows and otherwise reads once, few, many or a size class.

size	J	D	V	CDR3	DNA
.	TRBJ2-5	.	TRBV29-1	CSVVVGETQYF	TGCAGCGTTGTAGTGGGAGAGACCCAGTACTTC
.	TRBJ1-2	.	TRBV11-2	CASSPDGNYGYTF	TGTGCCAGCAGCCCAGACGGAAACTATGGCTACACCTTC
.	TRBJ2-1	TRBD2	TRBV9	CASSYTLAGGYNEQFF	TGTGCCAGCAGCTATACGCTAGCGGGAGGCTACAATGAGCAGTTCTTC
.	TRBJ2-2	.	TRBV11-2	CASSLAGSGRLTGELFF	TGTGCCAGCAGCTTAGCAGGGTCGGGCAGACTAACCGGGGAGCTGTTTTTT
.	TRBJ2-5	.	TRBV30	CAWSARVGETQYF	TGTGCCTGGAGCGCACGGGTTGGGGAGACCCAGTACTTC
.	TRBJ2-7	TRBD2	TRBV2	CASTRLAGVIGEQYF	TGTGCCAGCACCCGACTAGCGGGGGTGATTGGGGAGCAGTACTTC
.	TRBJ1-2	TRBD1	TRBV30	CAWSGQGRGGYTF	TGTGCCTGGAGTGGACAGGGGAGAGGTGGCTACACCTTC
.	TRBJ2-5	TRBD2	TRBV19	CASSSGRARETQYF	TGTGCCAGTAGTAGCGGGAGGGCCCGAGAGACCCAGTACTTC
few	TRBJ2-7	.	TRBV28	CASSWKGPEQYF	TGTGCCAGCAGTTGGAAGGGGCCAGAGCAGTACTTC
.	TRBJ1-4	TRBD1	TRBV5-1	CASSLGQGAWTNEKLFF	TGCGCCAGCAGCTTGGGACAGGGGGCTTGGACTAATGAAAAACTGTTTTTT
.	TRBJ2-3	TRBD1	TRBV6-5	CASSYSIGGAQYF	TGTGCCAGCAGTTACTCGATAGGGGGCGCGCAGTATTTT
.	TRBJ2-5	TRBD2	TRBV3-1/TRBV3-2	CASSQDGLSGETQYF	TGTGCCAGCAGCCAAGATGGGCTTAGCGGGGAGACCCAGTACTTC
.	TRBJ1-5	TRBD1	TRBV19	CASSIGQGGYSNQPQHF	TGTGCCAGTAGTATAGGACAGGGCGGGTATAGCAATCAGCCCCAGCATTTT
once	TRBJ1-1	.	TRBV7-2	CASTRVLGPTEAFF	TGTGCCAGCACCAGGGTCCTGGGTCCAACTGAAGCTTTCTTT
.	TRBJ2-5	TRBD1	TRBV6-2/TRBV6-3	CASSTGQAVGQETQYF	TGTGCCAGCAGTACAGGACAGGCCGTAGGGCAAGAGACCCAGTACTTC
once	TRBJ2-1	TRBD2	TRBV27	CASSLGTREAFF	TGTGCCAGCAGTTTAGGGACTAGGGAAGCGTTCTTC
.	TRBJ2-7	TRBD2	TRBV6-5	CASSYAGGPTYEQYF	TGTGCCAGCAGTTACGCGGGGGGGCCCACCTACGAGCAGTACTTC
.	TRBJ1-1	.	TRBV28	CATLPMNTEAFF	TGTGCCACCCTCCCCATGAACACTGAAGCTTTCTTT
.	TRBJ2-1	TRBD2	TRBV10-3	CAISPLGTRSDEQFF	TGTGCCATCAGTCCGTTAGGGACTAGAAGCGATGAGCAGTTCTTC
.	TRBJ1-2	TRBD1	TRBV14	CASSVDRGAYGYTF	TGTGCCAGCAGCGTGGACAGGGGCGCCTATGGCTACACCTTC
.	TRBJ1-5	.	TRBV28	CASSRSYRDNQPQHF	TGTGCCAGCAGCCGATCCTACAGGGACAATCAGCCCCAGCATTTT
few	TRBJ2-2	TRBD1	TRBV6-6	CASKQGDTGELFF	TGTGCCAGCAAGCAGGGGGACACCGGGGAGCTGTTTTTT
once	TRBJ1-1	.	TRBV19	CASSNLPGDTEAFF	TGTGCCAGTAGTAACCTCCCGGGGGACACTGAAGCTTTCTTT
.	TRBJ2-7	.	TRBV7-2	CASSSPLGEQYF	TGTGCCAGCAGCTCCCCCCTTGGCGAGCAGTACTTC
.	TRBJ1-2	.	TRBV28	CANRGVNYGYTF	TGTGCCAACCGGGGGGTTAACTATGGCTACACCTTC
.	TRBJ2-7	TRBD1	TRBV15	CATSRRRKSGTGFDEQYF	TGTGCCACCAGCAGAAGGAGGAAGAGCGGGACAGGGTTCGACGAGCAGTACTTC
.	TRBJ2-1	.	TRBV7-9	CASSPHVMVNNEQFF	TGTGCCAGCAGCCCCCACGTAATGGTCAACAATGAGCAGTTCTTC
.	TRBJ2-3	.	TRBV9	CASSVELATVTDTQYF	TGTGCCAGCAGCGTAGAATTAGCCACGGTCACAGATACGCAGTATTTT
.	TRBJ2-1	.	TRBV27	CASSLWLASSYNEQFF	TGTGCCAGCAGTTTATGGCTAGCGAGCTCCTACAATGAGCAGTTCTTC
.	TRBJ1-1	.	TRBV7-2	CASSLEEGVTEAFF	TGTGCCAGCAGCTTAGAGGAGGGGGTCACTGAAGCTTTCTTT
.	TRBJ1-5	.	TRBV2	CASSEGRVGQPQHF	TGTGCCAGCAGTGAAGGAAGGGTCGGACAGCCCCAGCATTTT
.	TRBJ1-3	.	TRBV15	CATSATSPGNTIYF	TGTGCCACCAGCGCGACATCCCCTGGAAACACCATATATTTT
.	TRBJ1-6	.	TRBV7-6	CASSRGAGGSNSPLHF	TGTGCCAGCAGCCGCGGAGCGGGGGGTAGTAATTCACCCCTCCACTTT
.	TRBJ2-7	TRBD2	TRBV5-6	CASAGGIGGAYEQYF	TGTGCCAGCGCCGGCGGAATTGGGGGGGCCTACGAGCAGTACTTC
.	TRBJ1-2	TRBD1	TRBV5-1	CASSVQGAGGYTF	TGCGCCAGCAGCGTTCAGGGGGCGGGTGGCTACACCTTC
.	TRBJ2-1	TRBD2	TRBV5-4	CASSPWGGKQFF	TGTGCCAGCTCCCCTTGGGGGGGAAAGCAGTTCTTC
.	TRBJ2-1	.	TRBV7-9	CASSLIGAEQFF	TGTGCCAGCAGCTTAATCGGGGCTGAGCAGTTCTTC
.	TRBJ1-1	.	TRBV28	CATIYTEAFF	TGTGCCACTATCTACACTGAAGCTTTCTTT
.	TRBJ1-5	TRBD1	TRBV19	CASSPGTGTHQPQHF	TGTGCCAGTAGCCCCGGGACAGGGACTCATCAGCCCCAGCATTTT